Listed here are 11 T cell receptor beta chains from one sample, sequenced in a study of identical twins. TCRdb independently ran MiXCR on the 5' RACE reads; one entry per CDR3 protein. The table lists 500,000 or so distinct CDR3 sequences, around 14% of them singletons, with roughly 0.5% in the top ten. This same sample was also taken into another study, of yellow fever vaccine responses in identical twins.

Sequenced: CD4+ T cells sorted from blood. Source of these receptors: a woman aged 18 to 35 in good health.

This clonotype was observed a handful of times. The chain joins TRBV4-2 to TRBJ1-4, with TRBD1 matching 8 bases. The CDR3 totals 15 residues. V trimming: 3 bases; J trimming: 3 bases; junction bases outside the gene matches: 3. The germline CDR1 and CDR2 sequences are LGHNA and YNFKEQ. The CDR3 nucleotides read TGTGCCAGCAGCCAGGGACAGGCCTCTAATGAAAAACTGTTTTTT. It translates to CASSQGQASNEKLFF.

This clonotype was seen a few times. The chain links TRBV5-1 to TRBJ2-2, with 7 bases identical to TRBD1. The V gene's germline CDR1 is SGHRS and CDR2 YFSETQ. J gave up 6 bases and V 0 bases, and 5 bases lay outside the gene matches. The CDR3 consists of 15 residues. The DNA of the CDR3 is TGCGCCAGCAGCTTGGCAGGACAGGCCGCCGGGGAGCTGTTTTTT. Protein sequence: CASSLAGQAAGELFF. Variable domain in full (rest from reference TRBV5-1 and TRBJ2-2): KAGVTQTPRYLIKTRGQQVTLSCSPISGHRSVSWYQQTPGQGLQFLFEYFSETQRNKGNFPGRFSGRQFSNSRSEMNVSTLELGDSALYLCASSLAGQAAGELFFGEGSRLTVL.

The chain recombines TRBV7-9 with TRBJ1-2, with D unresolved. Germline CDR1 and CDR2: SEHNR and FQNEAQ (reference sequence). The germline V and J ends were trimmed by 4 bases and 6 bases, with 9 bases remaining between them. This CDR3 region has 12 residues. DNA for the CDR3: TGTGCCAGCAGCTCTGGGCTCGATGGCTACACCTTC. Protein sequence: CASSSGLDGYTF. Full variable domain (outside the CDR3, taken from reference TRBV7-9 and TRBJ1-2): DTGVSQNPRHKITKRGQNVTFRCDPISEHNRLYWYRQTLGQGPEFLTYFQNEAQLEKSRLLSDRFSAERPKGSFSTLEIQRTEQGDSAMYLCASSSGLDGYTFGSGTRLTVV.

This chain connects TRBV5-5 to TRBJ2-3; TRBD1 matches at 7 bases. There are 15 residues in the CDR3. The V gene end was trimmed by 3 bases and the J gene end by 5 bases; junction bases not matched to a gene: 9. Germline assignment: CDR1 SGHKS and CDR2 YYEKEE (reference sequence). CDR3 in amino acids: CASSSPETGKDTQYF. The CDR3 DNA follows: TGTGCCAGCAGCTCACCCGAGACAGGGAAAGATACGCAGTATTTT.

V and J are TRBV6-2 or TRBV6-3 and TRBJ2-7; 7 bases line up with TRBD1. The germline V gene has CDR1 MNHEY and CDR2 SVGEGT. V lost 0 bases, J lost 2 bases, and 4 bases stayed unmatched. The CDR3 extends over 15 amino acids. The CDR3 here is CASSYSPTGTYEQYF. As DNA, the CDR3 is TGTGCCAGCAGTTACTCTCCGACAGGGACCTACGAGCAGTACTTC.

This clonotype has a handful of counts. This sequence joins TRBV28 and TRBJ1-1, with TRBD1 identical over 9 bases. CDR3 length: 15 residues. CDR1 MDHEN and CDR2 SYDVKM come from the germline V gene. J lost 2 bases, V lost 7 bases, and 8 bases had no gene match. The CDR3 DNA sequence: TGTGCCAGCACCGAAAGGACAGGGGATAACACTGAAGCTTTCTTT. This sequence encodes CASTERTGDNTEAFF.

The V and J genes are TRBV28 and TRBJ2-1, with 7 bases aligning to TRBD1. The V gene's germline CDR1 is MDHEN and CDR2 SYDVKM. J lost 1 base, V lost 5 bases, and 8 bases had no gene match. This CDR3 comprises 16 residues. This CDR3 reads CASSGAGTVSYNEQFF. The CDR3 nucleotides are TGTGCCAGCAGTGGAGCAGGGACAGTATCCTACAATGAGCAGTTCTTC.

This clonotype was counted a few times. The rearrangement uses TRBV20-1 and TRBJ2-7, with D uncertain. There are 15 residues in the CDR3. The V gene's germline CDR1 is DFQATT and CDR2 SNEGSKA (reference sequence). V dropped 0 bases and J dropped 2 bases, with 14 bases sitting between them. As DNA, the CDR3 is TGCAGTGCTAGAGAGCAGGTCCTCATTCCCTACGAGCAGTACTTC. Translating it yields CSAREQVLIPYEQYF.

This clonotype was seen a few times. The V call is TRBV7-2, the J call TRBJ2-2, with 8 bases that match TRBD2. Trimming at V came to 5 bases and at J to 1 base, leaving 6 bases not matched to a gene. This CDR3 has 16 amino acids. From germline, CDR1 is SGHTA and CDR2 FQGNSA. The CDR3 sequence: CASSAKLAVNTGELFF. CDR3 DNA: TGTGCCAGCAGCGCAAAACTAGCGGTGAACACCGGGGAGCTGTTTTTT.

The chain joins TRBV27 to TRBJ2-5; 12 nucleotides line up with TRBD2. Losses at the gene ends were 5 bases for V and 5 bases for J; bases not matched to a gene: 9. Germline assignment: CDR1 MNHEY and CDR2 SMNVEV (reference sequence). The CDR3 has 16 residues. The DNA of the CDR3 is TGTGCCAGCAGTGGGGTGACTAGCGGGAGTCGGGAGACCCAGTACTTC. It is translated as CASSGVTSGSRETQYF.

This clonotype was recorded at least ten times. The rearrangement uses TRBV29-1 and TRBJ2-1; 13 bases map to TRBD2. The CDR3 spans 15 residues. Germline V gene lookup returns CDR1 SQVTM and CDR2 ANQGSEA. With 5 bases clipped from V and 4 bases from J, the junction kept 5 bases outside the gene matches. CDR3 loop: CSVPPGLAGYNEQFF. CDR3 bases: TGCAGCGTTCCGCCGGGACTAGCGGGGTACAATGAGCAGTTCTTC.